These T cell receptor beta chains were read from a single sample in a study of glioma-infiltrating T cells. TCRdb independently ran MiXCR on the multiplex PCR reads; one entry per CDR3 protein. The table shows over 80,000 distinct CDR3 sequences, with around 40% occurring only once. The sequenced sample was glioma tissue, nonneoplastic brain tissue, or PBMCs (not recorded which). The receptor source for this set is a human donor with low-grade glioma or glioblastoma, undergoing nonglioma brain surgery, or in good health (not recorded which). CDR3s leave out the opening cysteine and the closing phenylalanine or tryptophan. A D gene is named only where the DNA matches it firmly.

v_gene	d_gene	j_gene	CDR3aa
TRBV18	.	TRBJ1-5	ASSPAKVASNQPQH
TRBV19	TRBD2	TRBJ2-3	ATQAGGTDTQY
TRBV4-1	TRBD2	TRBJ2-1	ASADSGSVYNEQF
TRBV27	TRBD2	TRBJ2-2	ASMGGYTGELF
TRBV6-1	TRBD2	TRBJ2-3	ASSPGLGGTDTQY
TRBV6-2/TRBV6-3	TRBD1	TRBJ2-7	ASRPQGTGTYEQY
TRBV7-3	TRBD1	TRBJ1-1	ASSPHRGGITEAL
TRBV4-1	.	TRBJ1-5	ASSLEYSNQPQH
TRBV7-6	.	TRBJ1-2	ASSPETPGQSPQRGCT
TRBV11-2	.	TRBJ1-1	ASSLRVLNTEAF
TRBV29-1	.	TRBJ2-3	SVGGTTQY
TRBV4-1	TRBD1	TRBJ2-7	ASSQEPTGGYYEQY
TRBV10-3	TRBD1	TRBJ1-5	AISGRDRDKPQH
TRBV6-1	.	TRBJ2-5	ASSGTAQEAQY
TRBV27	TRBD2	TRBJ2-7	ASRMGGRNEQY
TRBV6-9	.	TRBJ2-1	ASSYYSGNEQF
TRBV2	TRBD1	TRBJ2-2	ASRKGTERNTGELF
TRBV20-1	.	TRBJ1-5	SADPPADLHQPQH
TRBV7-9	TRBD2	TRBJ2-1	ASSTSTSGSVYNEQF
TRBV29-1	.	TRBJ2-1	SVSTGIYEQF
TRBV20-1	.	TRBJ2-3	SSRHQGTQY
TRBV20-1	TRBD1	TRBJ2-7	RPTGGYEQY
TRBV19	.	TRBJ2-1	ASSIDPAYSEQF
TRBV10-3	.	TRBJ2-7	AISPGLLTNYEQY
TRBV6-1	.	TRBJ2-5	ASSSARSFTETQY
TRBV4-1	.	TRBJ2-7	ASSQAISYEQY
TRBV3-1	TRBD2	TRBJ2-3	ASSKDGLAGARDTQY
TRBV7-9	TRBD1	TRBJ2-1	ASSLGRTGREETQF
TRBV12-5	TRBD2	TRBJ2-1	ASGLDGLLAGEYNEQF
TRBV7-9	.	TRBJ2-7	ASSHSNYEQY
TRBV7-8	TRBD2	TRBJ2-2	ASSWQTSSGGNTGELF
TRBV6-1	.	TRBJ2-7	ASSLIGTSPEQY
TRBV7-9	TRBD1	TRBJ1-4	ASSPQGSEKLF
TRBV15	.	TRBJ1-5	ATSRVQGNKPQH
TRBV27	.	TRBJ1-5	ASSLSRLAALAISQH
TRBV2	TRBD1	TRBJ2-7	ASRQNPGTGGREQY
TRBV12-3/TRBV12-4	.	TRBJ2-3	ASSSVQGPQY
TRBV6-2/TRBV6-3	TRBD2	TRBJ2-3	ASSPKLAGAPTDTQY
TRBV12-3/TRBV12-4	.	TRBJ2-5	ASSTRIGQLQETQY
TRBV19	TRBD2	TRBJ2-5	ASSIVWAGASGSGETEY
TRBV20-1	TRBD2	TRBJ2-1	SARALRASGRRANEQF
TRBV20-1	TRBD2	TRBJ2-1	SANTGLAGPNEQF
TRBV20-1	.	TRBJ2-7	SAPTGNVGAYEQY
TRBV29-1	.	TRBJ2-7	SAQPQGSYEQY
TRBV28	.	TRBJ2-1	ASSLLGGPVYEQF
TRBV6-4	TRBD1	TRBJ1-2	ASSPGTGMNYGYT
TRBV7-9	.	TRBJ2-2	ASSLGRTDTGELF
TRBV2	TRBD2	TRBJ2-1	ASGESGRAFGNEQF
TRBV6-1	TRBD2	TRBJ2-3	ASSSYGTSGGAPDTQY
TRBV7-2	TRBD1	TRBJ1-1	ASSSTGKDTEAF
TRBV10-3	TRBD1	TRBJ2-7	AISELGDRGKGLPPYEQY
TRBV4-2	.	TRBJ1-1	ASSQERAEAF
TRBV7-2	.	TRBJ2-3	ASSLEGYRGTQY
TRBV4-3	.	TRBJ2-5	ASSPSGSHQETQY